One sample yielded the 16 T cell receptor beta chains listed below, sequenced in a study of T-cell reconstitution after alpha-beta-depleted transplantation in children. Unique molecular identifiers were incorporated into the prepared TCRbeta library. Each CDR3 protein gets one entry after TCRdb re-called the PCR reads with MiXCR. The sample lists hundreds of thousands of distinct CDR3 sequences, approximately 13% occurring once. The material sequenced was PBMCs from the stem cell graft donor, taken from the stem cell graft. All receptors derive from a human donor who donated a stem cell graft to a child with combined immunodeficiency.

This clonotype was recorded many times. The CDR3: CASSKREVPSTDTQYF. The CDR3 nucleotides read TGTGCCAGCAGCAAACGGGAGGTCCCCAGCACAGATACGCAGTATTTT. The V gene is TRBV28, the J gene TRBJ2-3; 7 bases agree with TRBD2. The CDR3 is 16 amino acids. Germline trimming cut 6 bases from V and 0 bases from J; bases unmatched to any gene: 9. Germline loops: CDR1 MDHEN, CDR2 SYDVKM.

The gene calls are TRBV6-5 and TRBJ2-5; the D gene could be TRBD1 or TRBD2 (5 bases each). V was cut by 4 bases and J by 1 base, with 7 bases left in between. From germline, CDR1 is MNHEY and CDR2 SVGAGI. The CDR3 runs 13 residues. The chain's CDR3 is CASSWGFQETQYF. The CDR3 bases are TGTGCCAGCAGTTGGGGGTTCCAAGAGACCCAGTACTTC.

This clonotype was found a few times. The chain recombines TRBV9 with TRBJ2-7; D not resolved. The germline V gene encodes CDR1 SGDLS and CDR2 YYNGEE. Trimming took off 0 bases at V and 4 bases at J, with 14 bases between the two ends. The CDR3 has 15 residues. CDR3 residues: CASSVGSRPSYEQYF. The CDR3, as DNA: TGTGCCAGCAGCGTAGGGTCCAGACCCTCTTACGAGCAGTACTTC.

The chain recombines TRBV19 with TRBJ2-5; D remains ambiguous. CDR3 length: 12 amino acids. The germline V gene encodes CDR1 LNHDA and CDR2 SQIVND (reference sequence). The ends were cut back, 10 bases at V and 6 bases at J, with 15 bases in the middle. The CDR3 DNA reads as TGTGCCACCGCACTCCTAGGGAAGACCCAGTACTTC. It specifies CATALLGKTQYF.

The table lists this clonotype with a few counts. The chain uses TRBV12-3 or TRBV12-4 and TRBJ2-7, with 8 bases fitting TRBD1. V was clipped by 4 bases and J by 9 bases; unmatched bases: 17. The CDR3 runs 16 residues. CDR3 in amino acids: CASSSSGTGIPTRQYF. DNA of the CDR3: TGTGCCAGCAGTTCCTCCGGGACAGGCATTCCTACGAGGCAGTACTTC.

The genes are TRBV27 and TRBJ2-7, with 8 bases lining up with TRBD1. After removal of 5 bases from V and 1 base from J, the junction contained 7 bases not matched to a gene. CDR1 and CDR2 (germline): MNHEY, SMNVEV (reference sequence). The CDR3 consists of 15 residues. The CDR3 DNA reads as TGTGCCAGCAGTGCCGGGACAGGCCCATCCTACGAGCAGTACTTC. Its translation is CASSAGTGPSYEQYF.

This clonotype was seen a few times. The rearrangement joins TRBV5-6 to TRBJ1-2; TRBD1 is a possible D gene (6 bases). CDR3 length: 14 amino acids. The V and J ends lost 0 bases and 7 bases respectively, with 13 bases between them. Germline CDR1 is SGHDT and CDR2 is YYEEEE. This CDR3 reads CASSLETGAAGYTF. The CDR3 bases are TGTGCCAGCAGCTTGGAGACGGGGGCCGCTGGCTACACCTTC.

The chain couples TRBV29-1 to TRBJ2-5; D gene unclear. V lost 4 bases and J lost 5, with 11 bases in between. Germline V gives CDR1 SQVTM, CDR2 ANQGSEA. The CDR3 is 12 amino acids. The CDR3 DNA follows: TGCAGCGTTGGAGGCAGGTTGGAGACCCAGTACTTC. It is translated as CSVGGRLETQYF. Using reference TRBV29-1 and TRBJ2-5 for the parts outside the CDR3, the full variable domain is SAVISQKPSRDICQRGTSLTIQCQVDSQVTMMFWYRQQPGQSLTLIATANQGSEATYESGFVIDKFPISRPNLTFSTLTVSNMSPEDSSIYLCSVGGRLETQYFGPGTRLLVL.

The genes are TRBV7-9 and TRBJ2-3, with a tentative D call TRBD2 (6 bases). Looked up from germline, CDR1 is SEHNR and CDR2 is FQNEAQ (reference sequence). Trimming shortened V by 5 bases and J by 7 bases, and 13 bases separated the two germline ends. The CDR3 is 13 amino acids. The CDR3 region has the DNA TGTGCCAGCAGCCCAGGTAGCGGCTATACGCAGTATTTT. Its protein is CASSPGSGYTQYF.

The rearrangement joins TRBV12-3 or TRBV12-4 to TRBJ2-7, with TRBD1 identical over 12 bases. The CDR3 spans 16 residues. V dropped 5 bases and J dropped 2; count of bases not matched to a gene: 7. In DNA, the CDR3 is TGTGCCAGCAGTCCAGGGGACAGGGGGCTAACCTACGAGCAGTACTTC. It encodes CASSPGDRGLTYEQYF.

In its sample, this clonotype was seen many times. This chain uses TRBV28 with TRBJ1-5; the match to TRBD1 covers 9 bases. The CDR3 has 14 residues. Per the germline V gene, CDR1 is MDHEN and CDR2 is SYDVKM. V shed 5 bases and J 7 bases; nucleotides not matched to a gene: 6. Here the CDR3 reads CASSMGTGYQPQHF. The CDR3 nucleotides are TGTGCCAGCAGTATGGGGACAGGGTACCAGCCCCAGCATTTT. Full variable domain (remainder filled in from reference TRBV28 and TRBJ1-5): DVKVTQSSRYLVKRTGEKVFLECVQDMDHENMFWYRQDPGLGLRLIYFSYDVKMKEKGDIPEGYSVSREKKERFSLILESASTNQTSMYLCASSMGTGYQPQHFGDGTRLSIL.

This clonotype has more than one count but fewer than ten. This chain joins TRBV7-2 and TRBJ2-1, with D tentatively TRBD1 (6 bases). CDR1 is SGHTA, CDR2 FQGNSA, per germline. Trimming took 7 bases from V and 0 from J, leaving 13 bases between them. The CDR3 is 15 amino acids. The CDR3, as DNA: TGTGCCAGCAACCCTGGGACACCCTCCTACAATGAGCAGTTCTTC. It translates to CASNPGTPSYNEQFF.

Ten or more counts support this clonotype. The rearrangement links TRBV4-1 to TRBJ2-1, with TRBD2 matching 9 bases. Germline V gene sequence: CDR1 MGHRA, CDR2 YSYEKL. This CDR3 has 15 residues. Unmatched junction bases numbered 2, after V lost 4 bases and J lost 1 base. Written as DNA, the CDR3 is TGCGCCAGCAGCCTAGCGGGGGAGTCCTACAATGAGCAGTTCTTC. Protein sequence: CASSLAGESYNEQFF.

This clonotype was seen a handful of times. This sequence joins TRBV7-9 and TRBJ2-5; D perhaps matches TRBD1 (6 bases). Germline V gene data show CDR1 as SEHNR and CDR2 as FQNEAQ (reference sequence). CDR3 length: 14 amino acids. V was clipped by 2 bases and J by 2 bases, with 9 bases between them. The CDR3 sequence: CASSLWTDQETQYF. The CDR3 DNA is TGTGCCAGCAGCTTATGGACAGATCAAGAGACCCAGTACTTC.

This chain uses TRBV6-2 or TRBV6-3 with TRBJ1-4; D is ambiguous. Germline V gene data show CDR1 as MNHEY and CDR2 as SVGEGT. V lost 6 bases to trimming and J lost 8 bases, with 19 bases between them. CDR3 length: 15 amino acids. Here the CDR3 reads CASSPPEAAGEKLFF. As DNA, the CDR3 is TGTGCCAGCAGCCCGCCGGAAGCCGCGGGCGAAAAACTGTTTTTT.

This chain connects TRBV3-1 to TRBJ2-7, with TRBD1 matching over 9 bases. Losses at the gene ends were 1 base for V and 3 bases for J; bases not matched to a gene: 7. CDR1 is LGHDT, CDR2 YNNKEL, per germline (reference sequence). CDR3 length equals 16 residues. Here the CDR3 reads CASSQGWDREDYEQYF. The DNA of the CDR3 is TGTGCCAGCAGCCAAGGATGGGACAGGGAAGACTACGAGCAGTACTTC.